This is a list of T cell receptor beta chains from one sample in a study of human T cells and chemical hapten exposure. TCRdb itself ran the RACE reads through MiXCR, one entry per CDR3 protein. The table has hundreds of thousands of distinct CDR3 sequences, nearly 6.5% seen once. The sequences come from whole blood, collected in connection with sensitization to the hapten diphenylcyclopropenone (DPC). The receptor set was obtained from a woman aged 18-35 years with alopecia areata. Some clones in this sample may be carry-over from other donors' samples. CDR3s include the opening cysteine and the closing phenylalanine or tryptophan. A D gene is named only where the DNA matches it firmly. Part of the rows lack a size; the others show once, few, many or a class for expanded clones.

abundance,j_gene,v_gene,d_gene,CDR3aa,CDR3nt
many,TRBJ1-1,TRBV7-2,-,CASSLGGSATEAFF,TGTGCCAGCAGCTTAGGGGGATCGGCCACTGAAGCTTTCTTT
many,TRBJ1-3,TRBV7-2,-,CASSQKGGSGNTIYF,TGTGCCAGCAGTCAAAAAGGGGGCTCTGGAAACACCATATATTTT
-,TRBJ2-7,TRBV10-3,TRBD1,CAIRSDRDYEQYF,TGTGCCATCAGGTCGGACAGGGACTACGAGCAGTACTTC
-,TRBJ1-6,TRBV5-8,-,CASSKTGRNSPLHF,TGTGCCAGCAGCAAGACCGGAAGGAATTCACCCCTCCACTTT
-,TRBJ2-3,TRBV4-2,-,CASSSWAWTERKGDTQYF,TGTGCCAGCAGCTCCTGGGCATGGACCGAACGTAAGGGAGATACGCAGTATTTT
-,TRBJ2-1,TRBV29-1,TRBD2,CSVEPAGGLYNEQFF,TGCAGCGTTGAACCAGCGGGGGGCCTTTACAATGAGCAGTTCTTC
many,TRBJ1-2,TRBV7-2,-,CASSLAVGSGSGYTF,TGTGCCAGCAGCTTAGCGGTGGGCAGCGGGAGTGGCTACACCTTC
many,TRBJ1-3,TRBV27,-,CASGLLSGNTIYF,TGTGCCAGCGGACTTCTCTCTGGAAACACCATATATTTT
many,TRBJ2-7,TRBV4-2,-,CASSKGRATDSYEQYF,TGTGCCAGCAGCAAAGGCCGAGCAACTGACTCCTACGAGCAGTACTTC
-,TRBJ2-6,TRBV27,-,CASSLKVWGSYSGANVLTF,TGTGCCAGCAGTTTAAAGGTCTGGGGCAGCTACTCTGGGGCCAACGTCCTGACTTTC
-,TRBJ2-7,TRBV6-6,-,CASSYGGLDEQYF,TGCGCCAGCAGTTACGGGGGGCTGGACGAGCAGTACTTC
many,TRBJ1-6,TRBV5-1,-,CASSLSSRDGASPLHF,TGCGCCAGCAGCTTGTCGTCCAGGGACGGGGCTTCACCCCTCCACTTT
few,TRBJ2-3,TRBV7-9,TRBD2,CASSSLSALAGSTDTQYF,TGTGCCAGCAGCTCGCTTTCGGCACTAGCGGGGAGCACAGATACGCAGTATTTT
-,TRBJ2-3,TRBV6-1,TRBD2,CASSEELAGHARNTQYF,TGTGCCAGCAGTGAGGAACTAGCGGGTCACGCGAGAAATACGCAGTATTTT
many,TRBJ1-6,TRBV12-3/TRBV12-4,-,CASSLRDGHSPLHF,TGTGCCAGCAGTTTACGGGACGGCCATTCACCCCTCCACTTT
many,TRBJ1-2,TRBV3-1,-,CASSQRGFYGYTF,TGTGCCAGCAGCCAGAGGGGGTTCTATGGCTACACCTTC
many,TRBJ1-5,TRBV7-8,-,CASSAYRDRSNQPQHF,TGTGCCAGCAGCGCATACAGGGATCGGAGCAATCAGCCCCAGCATTTT
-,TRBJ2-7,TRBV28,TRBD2,CASSLYRGLADYEQYF,TGTGCCAGCAGTCTCTACAGGGGACTAGCGGATTACGAGCAGTACTTC
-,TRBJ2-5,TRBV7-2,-,CASSFFTGTETQYF,TGTGCCAGCAGCTTTTTCACAGGGACAGAGACCCAGTACTTC
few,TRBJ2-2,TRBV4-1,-,CASSQVGTGELFF,TGCGCCAGCAGCCAAGTAGGGACCGGGGAGCTGTTTTTT
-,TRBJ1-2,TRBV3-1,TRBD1,CASSQTQGTYGYTF,TGTGCCAGCAGCCAGACACAGGGGACCTATGGCTACACCTTC
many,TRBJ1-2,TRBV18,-,CASSPGSGGSQYIYGYTF,TGTGCCAGCTCACCAGGTTCAGGAGGTTCTCAATACATTTATGGCTACACCTTC
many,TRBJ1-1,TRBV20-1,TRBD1,CSAREDRGTDEAFF,TGCAGTGCTCGTGAGGACAGGGGAACGGATGAAGCTTTCTTT
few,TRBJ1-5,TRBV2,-,CASSGRDINQPQHF,TGTGCCAGCAGTGGCCGGGACATCAATCAGCCCCAGCATTTT
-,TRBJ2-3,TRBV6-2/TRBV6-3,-,CASRRDGIADTQYF,TGTGCCAGCAGGCGAGACGGGATAGCAGATACGCAGTATTTT
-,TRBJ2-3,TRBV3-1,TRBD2,CASSQEGLAGCGDTQYF,TGTGCCAGCAGCCAAGAGGGACTAGCGGGGTGTGGAGATACGCAGTATTTT
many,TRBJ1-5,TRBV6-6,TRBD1,CASRGGQGNSNQPQHF,TGTGCCAGCAGAGGAGGACAGGGAAATAGCAATCAGCCCCAGCATTTT
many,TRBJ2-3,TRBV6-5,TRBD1,CASSPDRGQTDTQYF,TGTGCCAGCAGCCCGGACAGGGGGCAAACAGATACGCAGTATTTT